This TCR beta chain derives from a study of human T cells and chemical hapten exposure. Overall study context: Cases of alopecia areata, totalis or universalis occurred in a predominantly female patient group. Overall study findings and caveats: Expanded TCRs produced significantly more large CDR3 similarity clusters than controls did.

The CDR3 spans 16 residues. Germline V gives CDR1 MNHEY, CDR2 SVGAGI. The trim removed 5 bases at V and 8 bases at J, leaving 12 bases unmatched. In the original workflow: A per-sample median of about 95,000 TCRs was observed, with counts ranging from about 23,224 to 690,600. TCRdb called the RACE reads again in MiXCR, with one record for every CDR3 protein. TCRdb assigned the V and J calls; the authors' analysis was not used. In the table there are about 340,000 distinct CDR3 sequences, 6% to 8.5% of which are singletons. Stated time point: patch test 1, 2 weeks after DPC sensitization. Treatment in this sample: therapeutic diphenylcyclopropenone sensitization with weekly scalp DPC. The donor pool consisted of alopecia patients aged 18 to 70 years, considered suitable for DPC. This clonotype was found many times. Its antigen is as yet unknown.

This rearrangement joins TRBV6-5 to TRBJ1-4; 9 positions match TRBD1. Sample: whole blood, taken in connection with sensitization to the hapten diphenylcyclopropenone (DPC). This receptor was identified in a woman under 30 with alopecia areata. Some clones in this sample may be carry-over from other donors' samples. In DNA form, the CDR3 reads TGTGCCAGCAGTGACCCCGGGACAGGGAATCAGGAAAAACTGTTTTTT. Translated: CASSDPGTGNQEKLFF.